Listed below are T cell receptor beta chains from one sample, sequenced in a study of cytomegalovirus exposure and HLA in healthy donors. The data were produced by immunoSEQ multiplex PCR, yet TCRdb's version contains in-frame clones alone and is incomplete. The repertoire holds 150,000 to 200,000 clones, with 85% as singletons. Material for sequencing was PBMCs. The receptors originated from a young man in good health and CMV-seropositive. CDR3s include the opening cysteine and the closing phenylalanine or tryptophan. Each record gives: D gene, CDR3 length, clone size, J gene, V gene, CDR3 protein, CDR3 DNA. D genes are given only for firm matches. Not all rows give a size; the values are once, few, many and, for expanded clones, a class.

d_call: .
cdr3_length: 13
clone_size: few
j_call: TRBJ1-6
v_call: TRBV19
cdr3_aa: CASSSTYESPLHF
cdr3_nt: TGTGCCAGTAGTTCAACTTACGAGTCACCCCTCCACTTT

d_call: TRBD2
cdr3_length: 14
clone_size: .
j_call: TRBJ2-3
v_call: TRBV4-3
cdr3_aa: CASSRAGGTDTQYF
cdr3_nt: TGCGCCAGCAGCCGAGCGGGGGGCACAGATACGCAGTATTTT

d_call: .
cdr3_length: 13
clone_size: .
j_call: TRBJ1-3
v_call: TRBV7-3
cdr3_aa: CASSSGSGNTIYF
cdr3_nt: TGTGCCAGCAGCTCAGGGTCTGGAAACACCATATATTTT

d_call: .
cdr3_length: 13
clone_size: few
j_call: TRBJ2-1
v_call: TRBV13
cdr3_aa: CASSFLLNNEQFF
cdr3_nt: TGTGCCAGCAGCTTCCTCTTAAACAATGAGCAGTTCTTC

d_call: .
cdr3_length: 16
clone_size: .
j_call: TRBJ1-4
v_call: TRBV4-3
cdr3_aa: CASSQDMGLANEKLFF
cdr3_nt: TGCGCCAGCAGCCAAGATATGGGGCTAGCTAATGAAAAACTGTTTTTT

d_call: .
cdr3_length: 15
clone_size: .
j_call: TRBJ2-3
v_call: TRBV7-2
cdr3_aa: CASSLVAIGTDTQYF
cdr3_nt: TGTGCCAGCAGCTTAGTAGCTATTGGCACAGATACGCAGTATTTT

d_call: .
cdr3_length: 15
clone_size: .
j_call: TRBJ2-7
v_call: TRBV15
cdr3_aa: CATSKKTGFSYEQYF
cdr3_nt: TGTGCCACCAGCAAAAAAACAGGGTTCTCCTACGAGCAGTACTTC

d_call: .
cdr3_length: 13
clone_size: .
j_call: TRBJ1-5
v_call: TRBV30
cdr3_aa: CAWSVQQAPPQHF
cdr3_nt: TGTGCCTGGAGTGTACAACAGGCCCCCCCCCAGCATTTT

d_call: .
cdr3_length: 13
clone_size: .
j_call: TRBJ2-7
v_call: TRBV4-2
cdr3_aa: CASSPGRAGEQYF
cdr3_nt: TGTGCCAGCAGCCCAGGCAGGGCTGGGGAGCAGTACTTC

d_call: TRBD2
cdr3_length: 17
clone_size: .
j_call: TRBJ2-3
v_call: TRBV7-2
cdr3_aa: CASSLESGGGVTDTQYF
cdr3_nt: TGTGCCAGCAGCTTAGAATCGGGCGGGGGGGTCACAGATACGCAGTATTTT

d_call: .
cdr3_length: 15
clone_size: .
j_call: TRBJ1-4
v_call: TRBV9
cdr3_aa: CASSPWAGEGEKLFF
cdr3_nt: TGTGCCAGCAGCCCCTGGGCAGGGGAAGGAGAAAAACTGTTTTTT

d_call: TRBD1
cdr3_length: 13
clone_size: .
j_call: TRBJ2-5
v_call: TRBV7-9
cdr3_aa: CASSYDRDETQYF
cdr3_nt: TGTGCCAGCAGTTATGACAGGGATGAGACCCAGTACTTC

d_call: TRBD1
cdr3_length: 14
clone_size: .
j_call: TRBJ1-6
v_call: TRBV6-5
cdr3_aa: CASRPGTGQSPLHF
cdr3_nt: TGTGCCAGCAGACCCGGGACAGGGCAGTCACCCCTCCACTTT

d_call: TRBD2
cdr3_length: 15
clone_size: .
j_call: TRBJ2-7
v_call: TRBV7-8
cdr3_aa: CASSPFSGGAYEQYF
cdr3_nt: TGTGCCAGCAGCCCCTTTAGCGGGGGGGCCTACGAGCAGTACTTC

d_call: TRBD2
cdr3_length: 17
clone_size: .
j_call: TRBJ2-1
v_call: TRBV25-1
cdr3_aa: CASSDTSPGGLAGGQFF
cdr3_nt: TGTGCCAGCAGTGACACATCACCTGGAGGACTAGCGGGGGGGCAGTTCTTC

d_call: .
cdr3_length: 11
clone_size: .
j_call: TRBJ2-7
v_call: TRBV5-1
cdr3_aa: CASSRSSEQYF
cdr3_nt: TGCGCCAGCAGCCGTTCTTCCGAGCAGTACTTC

d_call: TRBD1
cdr3_length: 15
clone_size: .
j_call: TRBJ1-5
v_call: TRBV19
cdr3_aa: CASSARTGQHWPQHF
cdr3_nt: TGTGCCAGTAGTGCTCGGACAGGCCAGCATTGGCCCCAGCATTTT

d_call: .
cdr3_length: 11
clone_size: .
j_call: TRBJ1-2
v_call: TRBV6-5
cdr3_aa: CASSYGGRNTF
cdr3_nt: TGTGCCAGCAGTTACGGGGGCAGGAACACCTTC

d_call: .
cdr3_length: 13
clone_size: .
j_call: TRBJ2-1
v_call: TRBV5-1
cdr3_aa: CASSLGLHNEQFF
cdr3_nt: TGCGCCAGCAGCTTGGGACTGCACAATGAGCAGTTCTTC

d_call: TRBD1
cdr3_length: 13
clone_size: .
j_call: TRBJ2-7
v_call: TRBV6-6
cdr3_aa: CATPARGSYEQYF
cdr3_nt: TGTGCCACCCCCGCCAGGGGGTCCTACGAGCAGTACTTC

d_call: TRBD1
cdr3_length: 14
clone_size: .
j_call: TRBJ2-7
v_call: TRBV7-2
cdr3_aa: CASSWDRGSYEQYF
cdr3_nt: TGTGCCAGCAGCTGGGACAGGGGATCCTACGAGCAGTACTTC

d_call: .
cdr3_length: 12
clone_size: few
j_call: TRBJ1-2
v_call: TRBV19
cdr3_aa: CASSRDIWGYTF
cdr3_nt: TGTGCCAGTAGTAGGGACATATGGGGCTACACCTTC

d_call: .
cdr3_length: 15
clone_size: .
j_call: TRBJ2-5
v_call: TRBV7-9
cdr3_aa: CASSFGTVTQETQYF
cdr3_nt: TGTGCCAGCAGCTTCGGAACAGTCACACAAGAGACCCAGTACTTC

d_call: .
cdr3_length: 13
clone_size: .
j_call: TRBJ2-7
v_call: TRBV6-1
cdr3_aa: CASSEDVSTEQYF
cdr3_nt: TGTGCCAGCAGTGAAGACGTGAGCACCGAGCAGTACTTC

d_call: TRBD2
cdr3_length: 16
clone_size: .
j_call: TRBJ2-5
v_call: TRBV4-3
cdr3_aa: CASSQDGTSSKETQYF
cdr3_nt: TGCGCCAGCAGCCAAGATGGGACTAGCTCTAAAGAGACCCAGTACTTC

d_call: .
cdr3_length: 15
clone_size: .
j_call: TRBJ1-5
v_call: TRBV2
cdr3_aa: CASSERVPPDGPQHF
cdr3_nt: TGTGCCAGCAGTGAACGGGTGCCCCCGGATGGGCCCCAGCATTTT

d_call: .
cdr3_length: 13
clone_size: .
j_call: TRBJ2-7
v_call: TRBV5-5
cdr3_aa: CASSSQGGSEQYF
cdr3_nt: TGTGCCAGCAGCTCCCAAGGCGGCAGCGAGCAGTACTTC

d_call: .
cdr3_length: 15
clone_size: .
j_call: TRBJ1-2
v_call: TRBV4-3
cdr3_aa: CASSQDVRGPYGYTF
cdr3_nt: TGCGCCAGCAGCCAAGACGTCAGGGGACCCTATGGCTACACCTTC

d_call: .
cdr3_length: 14
clone_size: .
j_call: TRBJ1-5
v_call: TRBV10-1
cdr3_aa: CARLQAFWNQPQHF
cdr3_nt: TGCGCCAGACTCCAGGCATTTTGGAATCAGCCCCAGCATTTT

d_call: .
cdr3_length: 15
clone_size: .
j_call: TRBJ1-2
v_call: TRBV27
cdr3_aa: CASSLSPPGRGGYTF
cdr3_nt: TGTGCCAGCAGTTTATCGCCCCCAGGGAGGGGTGGCTACACCTTC

d_call: TRBD2
cdr3_length: 16
clone_size: .
j_call: TRBJ2-2
v_call: TRBV5-1
cdr3_aa: CASSLEVLAEPGELFF
cdr3_nt: TGCGCCAGCAGCTTGGAGGTACTAGCGGAACCCGGGGAGCTGTTTTTT

d_call: .
cdr3_length: 15
clone_size: .
j_call: TRBJ1-2
v_call: TRBV5-1
cdr3_aa: CASSLEPYRADGYTF
cdr3_nt: TGCGCCAGCAGCCTGGAACCTTACAGGGCGGATGGCTACACCTTC

d_call: .
cdr3_length: 13
clone_size: .
j_call: TRBJ2-7
v_call: TRBV5-3
cdr3_aa: CASPGRGGREQYF
cdr3_nt: TGTGCCAGCCCCGGGCGGGGCGGGCGTGAGCAGTACTTC

d_call: .
cdr3_length: 16
clone_size: .
j_call: TRBJ1-1
v_call: TRBV14
cdr3_aa: CASSQGPWRGNTEAFF
cdr3_nt: TGTGCCAGCAGCCAAGGCCCTTGGCGAGGGAACACTGAAGCTTTCTTT

d_call: .
cdr3_length: 14
clone_size: .
j_call: TRBJ2-5
v_call: TRBV2
cdr3_aa: CASKLADYQETQYF
cdr3_nt: TGTGCCAGCAAACTAGCCGACTACCAAGAGACCCAGTACTTC

d_call: TRBD2
cdr3_length: 15
clone_size: .
j_call: TRBJ2-7
v_call: TRBV6-5
cdr3_aa: CASSYSGGVSYEQYF
cdr3_nt: TGTGCCAGCAGTTATAGCGGGGGGGTCTCCTACGAGCAGTACTTC

d_call: .
cdr3_length: 13
clone_size: .
j_call: TRBJ2-5
v_call: TRBV5-1
cdr3_aa: CASSLDTGETQYF
cdr3_nt: TGCGCCAGCAGCTTGGACACCGGGGAGACCCAGTACTTC

d_call: TRBD1
cdr3_length: 13
clone_size: .
j_call: TRBJ1-1
v_call: TRBV9
cdr3_aa: CASSLSGGTEAFF
cdr3_nt: TGTGCCAGCAGCCTATCAGGGGGCACTGAAGCTTTCTTT

d_call: TRBD1
cdr3_length: 15
clone_size: once
j_call: TRBJ2-5
v_call: TRBV6-5
cdr3_aa: CASSRDRDLEETQYF
cdr3_nt: TGTGCCAGCAGTCGGGACAGGGATTTGGAGGAGACCCAGTACTTC

d_call: TRBD1
cdr3_length: 15
clone_size: .
j_call: TRBJ1-5
v_call: TRBV7-2
cdr3_aa: CASSLGGQFNQPQHF
cdr3_nt: TGTGCCAGCAGCTTAGGGGGACAGTTCAATCAGCCCCAGCATTTT

d_call: TRBD1
cdr3_length: 12
clone_size: .
j_call: TRBJ1-2
v_call: TRBV29-1
cdr3_aa: CSAWTGGSGYTF
cdr3_nt: TGCAGCGCTTGGACAGGGGGAAGTGGCTACACCTTC

d_call: .
cdr3_length: 15
clone_size: .
j_call: TRBJ2-7
v_call: TRBV4-1
cdr3_aa: CASSLGQGPPYEQYF
cdr3_nt: TGCGCCAGCAGTCTTGGACAAGGGCCCCCCTACGAGCAGTACTTC

d_call: TRBD2
cdr3_length: 15
clone_size: .
j_call: TRBJ2-5
v_call: TRBV7-2
cdr3_aa: CASSLAGGRQETQYF
cdr3_nt: TGTGCCAGCAGTCTAGCGGGGGGGCGTCAAGAGACCCAGTACTTC

d_call: .
cdr3_length: 16
clone_size: .
j_call: TRBJ2-2
v_call: TRBV12-5
cdr3_aa: CASGLIRGENTGELFF
cdr3_nt: TGTGCTAGTGGTTTGATCAGGGGGGAGAACACCGGGGAGCTGTTTTTT

d_call: .
cdr3_length: 15
clone_size: .
j_call: TRBJ2-7
v_call: TRBV5-4
cdr3_aa: CASSFGSPGNYEQYF
cdr3_nt: TGTGCCAGCAGCTTTGGATCTCCAGGCAACTACGAGCAGTACTTC

d_call: TRBD2
cdr3_length: 14
clone_size: .
j_call: TRBJ2-3
v_call: TRBV4-3
cdr3_aa: CASSPREGMDTQYF
cdr3_nt: TGCGCCAGCAGCCCAAGGGAGGGCATGGATACGCAGTATTTT

d_call: TRBD1
cdr3_length: 14
clone_size: few
j_call: TRBJ2-2
v_call: TRBV7-9
cdr3_aa: CASSLQGASGELFF
cdr3_nt: TGTGCCAGCAGCTTACAGGGGGCCAGCGGGGAGCTGTTTTTT

d_call: .
cdr3_length: 12
clone_size: .
j_call: TRBJ1-2
v_call: TRBV12-5
cdr3_aa: CASGLDGYGYTF
cdr3_nt: TGTGCTAGTGGTTTGGACGGGTATGGCTACACCTTC

d_call: .
cdr3_length: 14
clone_size: .
j_call: TRBJ2-3
v_call: TRBV9
cdr3_aa: CASSVAGYTDTQYF
cdr3_nt: TGTGCCAGCAGCGTAGCAGGGTACACAGATACGCAGTATTTT

d_call: .
cdr3_length: 11
clone_size: .
j_call: TRBJ1-4
v_call: TRBV5-1
cdr3_aa: CASRSGEKLFF
cdr3_nt: TGCGCCAGCCGCTCGGGAGAAAAACTGTTTTTT

d_call: .
cdr3_length: 17
clone_size: .
j_call: TRBJ1-4
v_call: TRBV7-9
cdr3_aa: CASSPKRLDRPGEKLFF
cdr3_nt: TGTGCCAGCAGCCCGAAGAGGCTGGACAGACCAGGGGAAAAACTGTTTTTT

d_call: .
cdr3_length: 15
clone_size: .
j_call: TRBJ1-2
v_call: TRBV18
cdr3_aa: CASSPGVAGYYGYTF
cdr3_nt: TGTGCCAGCTCACCAGGCGTGGCAGGGTACTATGGCTACACCTTC